This T cell receptor (beta chain) was obtained from a study of T-cell reconstitution after alpha-beta-depleted transplantation in children listed by TCRdb under 2016. Turning to the overall study: The study quantitatively tracked T-cell immune reconstitution after TCRalphabeta/CD19-depleted allogeneic hematopoietic cell transplantation in children using TCR repertoire profiling.

In this sample, this clonotype turned up many times. Its antigen remains unidentified. Base qualities are not provided; no much larger clone lies one nucleotide away. Spanning cysteine to phenylalanine, the CDR3 consists of 11 amino acids. Of the read, only the CDR3 DNA is kept; its 33 bases are in frame from base 1. Deletion took 6 bases off V and 1 base off J, with a span of 2 bases between the germline ends. From a lookup of the germline V gene, CDR1 and CDR2 are MNHNS and SASEGT. Libraries were made using PCR. Sequencing was carried out with an Illumina HiSeq 2500. TCR library preparation used molecular barcoding, with unique molecular identifiers applied to normalize quantification of the TCRbeta repertoire. TCRdb itself trimmed the public reads at Q25 with fastp, ran MiXCR and retained productive beta chains. For every CDR3 protein sequence, its rows merge into one entry that carries the most common genes and DNA. Recorded for this sample are approximately 520,000 distinct CDR3 sequences; around a third of them occurred a single time. About 2.3% of the sample belongs to the ten largest clones.

Material: PBMCs from the stem cell graft donor, obtained from the stem cell graft. The V gene is TRBV6-1 and the J gene is TRBJ2-3, with the identity of the D gene unclear. The TCR sequence derives from a human donor who donated a stem cell graft to a child with aplastic anemia. The nucleotide sequence is given as TGTGCCAGCAGCCGCACAGATACGCAGTATTTT. Its translation reads: CASSRTDTQYF.